A single sample gave rise to the 17 T cell receptor beta chains below, sequenced in a study of T cells after yellow fever vaccination. TCRdb processed the 5' RACE reads anew with MiXCR; each CDR3 protein has one entry. The sample lists 300,000 to 400,000 distinct CDR3 sequences, 6.2% seen once, with about 15% in the top ten. The sample in question was PBMCs, obtained 5 days after the yellow fever booster vaccination. All receptors derive from a man younger than 40 who received the YFV17D yellow fever vaccine.

This clonotype has a handful of counts. This chain uses TRBV20-1 with TRBJ1-6; TRBD1 might be the D (5 bases). CDR3 length: 13 residues. Germline V gene data show CDR1 as DFQATT and CDR2 as SNEGSKA (reference sequence). The V end lost 6 bases, the J end lost 9 bases, and 15 bases lay between the germline ends. CDR3 sequence: CSAKRGGSSPLHF. The CDR3 DNA reads TGCAGTGCGAAGAGGGGAGGTTCTTCACCCCTCCACTTT.

This clonotype has ten or more counts. The chain recombines TRBV27 with TRBJ2-7; no reliable D call. The germline V gene encodes CDR1 MNHEY and CDR2 SMNVEV (reference sequence). The V and J ends lost 1 base and 5 bases respectively, with 3 bases between them. The CDR3 covers 11 residues. CDR3 DNA sequence: TGTGCCAGCAGTTTATATGACGAGCAGTACTTC. Its translation is CASSLYDEQYF.

This clonotype was counted a few times. The gene calls are TRBV12-3 or TRBV12-4 and TRBJ2-5; D is possibly TRBD2 (6 bases). The germline V and J ends were trimmed by 2 bases and 7 bases, with 26 bases remaining between them. This CDR3 has 18 residues. This CDR3 is CASSLMTGEGLTSGTQYF. The CDR3 nucleotides are TGTGCCAGCAGTTTAATGACGGGAGAAGGCCTAACCTCGGGGACCCAGTACTTC.

At least ten counts were recorded for this clonotype. CDR3 bases: TGCAGCCACCTCAGGGGTGGCATGAACACTGAAGCTTTCTTT. This sequence encodes CSHLRGGMNTEAFF. The rearrangement links TRBV29-1 to TRBJ1-1; maybe TRBD1 (6 bases). The germline V and J ends were trimmed by 8 bases and 0 bases, with 16 bases remaining between them. Germline V CDR1 and CDR2: SQVTM, ANQGSEA. The CDR3 runs 14 residues.

Concerning this clonotype: Compared with germline, one end of the junction differs, possibly owing to a read error. V usage is TRBV2 and J usage is TRBJ2-3; D is uncertain. Germline V gene sequence: CDR1 SNHLY, CDR2 FYNNEI. The CDR3 is 15 amino acids. This CDR3 reads CVSSPVDGSTDTQYF. The CDR3 bases are TGTGTCAGCAGTCCAGTGGACGGTTCCACAGATACGCAGTATTTT.

This clonotype was seen a few times. The J gene is TRBJ2-4, the V gene TRBV6-2 or TRBV6-3; the D gene is possibly TRBD1 (6 bases). In germline, CDR1 is MNHEY, CDR2 SVGEGT. This CDR3 comprises 14 residues. V lost 6 bases to trimming and J lost 4 bases, with 13 bases between them. The DNA of the CDR3 is TGTGCCAGCAGGGGTCAGGGGTCTAAAAACATTCAGTACTTC. This encodes CASRGQGSKNIQYF.

The table lists this clonotype with many counts. V and J are TRBV6-1 and TRBJ2-5; no reliable D call. CDR3 length equals 15 residues. Germline V CDR1 and CDR2: MNHNS, SASEGT. Trimming stripped 5 bases from V and 2 bases from J, with 15 bases between. CDR3 sequence (DNA): TGTGCCAGCAGTCCCGAAAACAGAGGACAAGAGACCCAGTACTTC. This encodes CASSPENRGQETQYF.

This clonotype was counted ten times or more. The chain uses TRBV20-1 and TRBJ2-1; 7 bases match TRBD2. This CDR3 contains 15 residues. J lost 2 bases, V lost 3 bases, and 7 bases had no gene match. Germline-derived CDR1 and CDR2 are DFQATT and SNEGSKA (reference sequence). In DNA, the CDR3 is TGCAGTGCTAGTAGAGCTAGCGGAGCCTACAATGAGCAGTTCTTC. Translating it yields CSASRASGAYNEQFF.

This clonotype was seen only a few times. V is TRBV5-1 and J is TRBJ2-5; D remains unclear. Trimming took off 3 bases at V and 5 bases at J, with 14 bases between the two ends. Germline lookup yields CDR1 SGHRS and CDR2 YFSETQ. The CDR3 runs 14 residues. The CDR3 DNA reads as TGCGCCAGCAGCTCGACTTCAAGAACCGAGACCCAGTACTTC. Its translation is CASSSTSRTETQYF.

This clonotype has just a few counts. The rearrangement links TRBV6-2 or TRBV6-3 to TRBJ1-1; TRBD1 aligns across 10 bases. The V and J ends lost 2 bases and 8 bases, in that order; junction bases with no gene match: 5. The CDR3 sequence is 14 residues long. The germline CDR1 and CDR2 sequences are MNHEY and SVGEGT. Here the CDR3 reads CASSYTPTGGEAFF. The CDR3 nucleotides are TGTGCCAGCAGTTACACCCCGACAGGGGGCGAAGCTTTCTTT.

The CDR3 protein is CASSLRGSGNIQYF. The CDR3 DNA sequence: TGTGCCAGCAGCTTGCGCGGGAGCGGAAACATTCAGTACTTC. The chain recombines TRBV5-4 with TRBJ2-4; TRBD2 aligns across 7 bases. Germline lookup yields CDR1 SGHNT and CDR2 YYREEE (reference sequence). The CDR3 is made up of 14 amino acids. V dropped 1 base and J dropped 6; count of bases not matched to a gene: 4.

The sample holds many counts of this clonotype. The chain is built from TRBV10-2 and TRBJ2-7; D is perhaps TRBD1 (6 bases). The CDR3 runs to 12 residues. The germline V and J ends were trimmed by 6 bases and 4 bases, with 10 bases remaining between them. Germline CDR1 is WSHSY and CDR2 is SAAADI. The CDR3 sequence: CASRTTGYEQYF. The CDR3 bases are TGCGCCAGCAGGACGACAGGTTACGAGCAGTACTTC.

This clonotype was counted only a few times. The chain uses TRBV28 and TRBJ2-2, with 14 bases identical to TRBD2. CDR1 is MDHEN, CDR2 SYDVKM, per germline. V lost 6 bases and J lost 4; bases outside the gene matches: 4. CDR3 length: 16 residues. As DNA, the CDR3 is TGTGCCAGCAGCCCGACTAGCGGGAGGGTCACCGGGGAGCTGTTTTTT. Protein product: CASSPTSGRVTGELFF. The full variable domain, completed using reference TRBV28 and TRBJ2-2, is DVKVTQSSRYLVKRTGEKVFLECVQDMDHENMFWYRQDPGLGLRLIYFSYDVKMKEKGDIPEGYSVSREKKERFSLILESASTNQTSMYLCASSPTSGRVTGELFFGEGSRLTVL.

The chain carries TRBV3-1 and TRBJ1-2; 7 nucleotides align to TRBD1. The germline CDR1 and CDR2 sequences are LGHDT and YNNKEL (reference sequence). This CDR3 region has 14 residues. V dropped 2 bases and J dropped 7; count of bases not matched to a gene: 7. The CDR3 DNA sequence: TGTGCCAGCAGCCAACGCGACAGGGACAGTGGCTACACCTTC. This translates into CASSQRDRDSGYTF. The variable domain in full, with the rest retrieved from reference TRBV3-1 and TRBJ1-2, is DTAVSQTPKYLVTQMGNDKSIKCEQNLGHDTMYWYKQDSKKFLKIMFSYNNKELIINETVPNRFSPKSPDKAHLNLHINSLELGDSAVYFCASSQRDRDSGYTFGSGTRLTVV.

Comments on this clonotype: This may be a read error: a much more frequent sequence differs by one nucleotide. The chain's CDR3 is CGAGGLDEQFF. The CDR3 DNA is TGCGGCGCTGGGGGTTTGGATGAGCAGTTCTTC. This sequence joins TRBV29-1 and TRBJ2-1; possibly TRBD1 or TRBD2 for D (5 bases each). The CDR3 extends over 11 amino acids. The V gene's germline CDR1 is SQVTM and CDR2 ANQGSEA.

This chain joins TRBV5-5 and TRBJ2-1, with 7 bases lining up with TRBD2. This CDR3 is built from 16 residues. V trimming: 0 bases; J trimming: 7 bases; junction bases outside the gene matches: 10. The germline V gene encodes CDR1 SGHKS and CDR2 YYEKEE (reference sequence). The CDR3 region has the DNA TGTGCCAGCAGCTTGGCCTGGCGCGGGAGTACGAATGAGCAGTTCTTC. It yields the protein CASSLAWRGSTNEQFF.

This clonotype has only a few counts. CDR3 region: CASSSLTVSKDTQYF. In DNA, the CDR3 is TGTGCCAGCAGTTCCCTGACAGTTTCCAAGGATACGCAGTATTTT. This chain joins TRBV28 and TRBJ2-3, with a possible D match to TRBD1 (5 bases). The CDR3 loop spans 15 amino acids. Trimming took off 4 bases at V and 6 bases at J, with 17 bases between the two ends. CDR1 MDHEN and CDR2 SYDVKM come from the germline V gene. Full variable domain (outside the CDR3, taken from reference TRBV28 and TRBJ2-3): DVKVTQSSRYLVKRTGEKVFLECVQDMDHENMFWYRQDPGLGLRLIYFSYDVKMKEKGDIPEGYSVSREKKERFSLILESASTNQTSMYLCASSSLTVSKDTQYFGPGTRLTVL.